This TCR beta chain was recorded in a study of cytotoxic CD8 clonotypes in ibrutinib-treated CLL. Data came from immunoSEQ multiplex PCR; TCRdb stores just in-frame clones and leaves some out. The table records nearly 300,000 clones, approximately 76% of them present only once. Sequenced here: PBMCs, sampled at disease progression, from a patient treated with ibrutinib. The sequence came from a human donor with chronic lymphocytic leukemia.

The CDR3 nucleotides read TGTGCCAGCAGCTCCCCAGCGGGGGCTTCTGGGGCCAACGTCCTGACTTTC. It encodes CASSSPAGASGANVLTF. This sequence joins TRBV7-3 and TRBJ2-6, with 8 nucleotides matching TRBD2. Germline CDR1 is SGHTA and CDR2 is FQGTGA. The CDR3 sequence is 17 residues long. V lost 4 bases and J lost 1; bases outside the gene matches: 6.